The text below deals with one TCR beta chain. This entry belongs to a study of cytomegalovirus exposure and HLA in healthy donors. With V trimmed by 8 bases and J by 0 bases, 12 bases remained unmatched. Germline V CDR1 and CDR2: MNHEY, SMNVEV (reference sequence). The CDR3 runs 17 residues. This PCR relied on a set of 60 Vbeta primers and 13 Jbeta primers. Repertoires were generated with immunoSEQ multiplex PCR, while TCRdb's copy carries only in-frame clones and drops some. The sample includes about 160,000 clones, about 80% of them seen just once. The specimen was PBMCs. The J gene is TRBJ1-4, the V gene TRBV27, with 7 positions matching TRBD1. The source is a man aged 30 to 39 in good health and CMV-seronegative. CDR3 coding DNA: TGTGCCAGCGGTCACAGGGGAGAAGTTGCAACTAATGAAAAACTGTTTTTT. Protein: CASGHRGEVATNEKLFF.